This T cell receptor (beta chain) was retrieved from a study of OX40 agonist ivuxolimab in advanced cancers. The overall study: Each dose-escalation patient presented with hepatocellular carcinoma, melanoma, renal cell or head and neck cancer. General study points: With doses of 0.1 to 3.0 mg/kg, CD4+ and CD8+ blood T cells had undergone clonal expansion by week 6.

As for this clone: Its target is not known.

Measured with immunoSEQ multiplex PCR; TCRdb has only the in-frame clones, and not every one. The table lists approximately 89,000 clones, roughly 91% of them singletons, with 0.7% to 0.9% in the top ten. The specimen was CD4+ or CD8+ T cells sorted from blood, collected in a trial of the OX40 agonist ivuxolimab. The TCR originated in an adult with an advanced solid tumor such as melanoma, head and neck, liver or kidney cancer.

In DNA form, the CDR3 reads TGTGCCAGCTCACCATCTAAATCCTACGAGCAGTACTTC. Translation: CASSPSKSYEQYF. The rearrangement links TRBV18 to TRBJ2-7; D unclear. The V end was cut by 2 bases, the J end by 1 base, with 6 bases between. This CDR3 has 13 amino acids. Germline-derived CDR1 and CDR2 are KGHSH and LQKENI.